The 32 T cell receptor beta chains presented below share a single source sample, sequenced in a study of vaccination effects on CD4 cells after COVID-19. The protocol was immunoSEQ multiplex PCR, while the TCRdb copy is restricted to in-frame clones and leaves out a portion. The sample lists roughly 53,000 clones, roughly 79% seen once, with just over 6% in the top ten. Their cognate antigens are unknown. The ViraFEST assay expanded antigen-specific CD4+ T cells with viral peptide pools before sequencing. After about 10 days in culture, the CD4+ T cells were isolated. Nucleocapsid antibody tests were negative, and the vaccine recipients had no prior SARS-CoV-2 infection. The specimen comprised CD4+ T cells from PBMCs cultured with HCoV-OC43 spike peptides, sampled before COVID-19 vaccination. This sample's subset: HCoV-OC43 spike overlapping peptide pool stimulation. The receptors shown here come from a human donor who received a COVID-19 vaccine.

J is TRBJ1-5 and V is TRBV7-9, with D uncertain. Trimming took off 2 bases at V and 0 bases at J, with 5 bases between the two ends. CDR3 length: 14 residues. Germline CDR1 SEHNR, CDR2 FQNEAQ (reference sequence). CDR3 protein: CASSLSYSNQPQHF. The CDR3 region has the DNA TGTGCCAGCAGCTTAAGCTATAGCAATCAGCCCCAGCATTTT.

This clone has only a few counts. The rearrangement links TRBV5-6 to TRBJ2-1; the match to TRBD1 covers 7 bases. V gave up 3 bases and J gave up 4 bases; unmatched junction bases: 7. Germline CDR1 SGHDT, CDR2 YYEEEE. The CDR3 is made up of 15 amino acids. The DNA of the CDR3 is TGTGCCAGCAGCTGGACAGGTTCCCCTTACAATGAGCAGTTCTTC. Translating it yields CASSWTGSPYNEQFF.

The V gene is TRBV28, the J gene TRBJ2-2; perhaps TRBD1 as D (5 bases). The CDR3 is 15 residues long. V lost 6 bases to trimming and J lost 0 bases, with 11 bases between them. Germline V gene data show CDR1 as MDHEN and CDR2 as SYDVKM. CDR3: CASSHRPANTGELFF. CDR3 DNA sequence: TGTGCCAGCAGCCACAGGCCCGCGAACACCGGGGAGCTGTTTTTT.

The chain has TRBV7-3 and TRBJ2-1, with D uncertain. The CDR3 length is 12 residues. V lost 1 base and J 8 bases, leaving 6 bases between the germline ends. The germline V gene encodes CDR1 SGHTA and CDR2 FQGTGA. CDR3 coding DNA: TGTGCCAGCAGCTTAAATCGGGATGAGCAGTTCTTC. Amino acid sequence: CASSLNRDEQFF.

As DNA, the CDR3 is TGTGCCAGCACCGCAGGGGGGGCTTACGAGCAGTACGTC. This codes for CASTAGGAYEQYV. This chain uses TRBV2 with TRBJ2-7, with D perhaps given as TRBD1 or TRBD2 (7 bases each). Germline V lookup: CDR1 SNHLY, CDR2 FYNNEI. Trimming took off 7 bases at V and 4 bases at J, with 14 bases between the two ends. This CDR3 has 13 residues.

The CDR3 spells CASSPEIDRGLDEQYV. The CDR3 DNA reads as TGTGCCAGCTCACCAGAAATCGACAGGGGGCTGGACGAGCAGTACGTC. V and J are TRBV18 and TRBJ2-7; 10 bases line up with TRBD1. Germline-derived CDR1 and CDR2 are KGHSH and LQKENI. V gave up 2 bases and J gave up 5 bases; unmatched junction bases: 9. This CDR3 contains 16 residues.

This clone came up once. The CDR3 loop reads CASSPRVGEQYV. The CDR3 nucleotides are TGTGCCAGCAGCCCTCGGGTGGGCGAGCAGTACGTC. The chain combines TRBV7-8 with TRBJ2-7; D is ambiguous. CDR1 is SGHVS, CDR2 FQNEAQ, per germline. CDR3 length: 12 amino acids. Trimming removed 5 bases at V and 6 bases at J, with 11 bases between.

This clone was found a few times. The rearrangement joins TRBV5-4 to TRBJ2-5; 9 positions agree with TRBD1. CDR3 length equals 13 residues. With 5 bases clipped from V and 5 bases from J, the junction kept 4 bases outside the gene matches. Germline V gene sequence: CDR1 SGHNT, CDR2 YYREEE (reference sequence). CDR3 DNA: TGTGCCAGCAGTTATACAGGGGGCGAGACCCAGTACTTC. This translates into CASSYTGGETQYF.

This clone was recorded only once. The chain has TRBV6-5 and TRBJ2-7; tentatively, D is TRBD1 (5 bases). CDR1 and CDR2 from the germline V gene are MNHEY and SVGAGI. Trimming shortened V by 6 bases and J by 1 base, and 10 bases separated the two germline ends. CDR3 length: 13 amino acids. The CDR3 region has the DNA TGTGCCAGCAGGACAGAAGGTTCCTACGAGCAGTACGTC. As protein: CASRTEGSYEQYV.

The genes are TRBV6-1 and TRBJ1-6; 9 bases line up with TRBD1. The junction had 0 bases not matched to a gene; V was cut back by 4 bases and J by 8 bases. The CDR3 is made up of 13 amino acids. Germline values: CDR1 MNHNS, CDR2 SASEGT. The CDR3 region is CASSGQGDSPLHF. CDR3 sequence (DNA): TGTGCCAGCAGTGGACAGGGGGATTCACCCCTCCACTTT.

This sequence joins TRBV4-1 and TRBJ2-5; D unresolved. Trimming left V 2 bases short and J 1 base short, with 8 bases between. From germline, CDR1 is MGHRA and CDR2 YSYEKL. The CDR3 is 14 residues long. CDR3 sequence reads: CASSQKGGQETQYF. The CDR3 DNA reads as TGCGCCAGCAGCCAAAAGGGTGGCCAAGAGACCCAGTACTTC.

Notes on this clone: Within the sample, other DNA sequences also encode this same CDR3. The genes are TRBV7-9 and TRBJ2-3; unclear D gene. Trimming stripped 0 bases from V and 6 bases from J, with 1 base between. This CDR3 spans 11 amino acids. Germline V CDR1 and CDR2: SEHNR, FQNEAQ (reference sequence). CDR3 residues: CASSLADTQYF. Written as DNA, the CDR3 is TGTGCCAGCAGCTTAGCCGATACGCAGTATTTT. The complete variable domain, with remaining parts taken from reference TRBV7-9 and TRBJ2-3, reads DTGVSQNPRHKITKRGQNVTFRCDPISEHNRLYWYRQTLGQGPEFLTYFQNEAQLEKSRLLSDRFSAERPKGSFSTLEIQRTEQGDSAMYLCASSLADTQYFGPGTRLTVL.

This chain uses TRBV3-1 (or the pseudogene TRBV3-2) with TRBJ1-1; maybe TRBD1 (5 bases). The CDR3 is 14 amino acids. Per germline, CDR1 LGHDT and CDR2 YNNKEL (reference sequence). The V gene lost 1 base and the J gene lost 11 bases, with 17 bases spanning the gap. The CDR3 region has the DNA TGTGCCAGCAGCCAAGCCTCCGGGACCCTCGGGGCTTTCTTT. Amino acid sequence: CASSQASGTLGAFF.

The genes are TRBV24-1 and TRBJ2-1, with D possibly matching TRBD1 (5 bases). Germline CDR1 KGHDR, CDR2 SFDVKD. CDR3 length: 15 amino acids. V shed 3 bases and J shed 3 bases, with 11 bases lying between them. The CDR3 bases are TGTGCCACCAGTGATGCAGGGCAGAACTACAATGAGCAGTTCTTC. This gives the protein CATSDAGQNYNEQFF.

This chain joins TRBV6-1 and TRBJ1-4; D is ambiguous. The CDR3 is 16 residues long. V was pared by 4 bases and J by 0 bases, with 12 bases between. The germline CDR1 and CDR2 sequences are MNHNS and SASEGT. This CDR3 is CASSAQLGSTNEKLFF. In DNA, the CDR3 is TGTGCCAGCAGTGCCCAATTGGGTTCAACTAATGAAAAACTGTTTTTT.

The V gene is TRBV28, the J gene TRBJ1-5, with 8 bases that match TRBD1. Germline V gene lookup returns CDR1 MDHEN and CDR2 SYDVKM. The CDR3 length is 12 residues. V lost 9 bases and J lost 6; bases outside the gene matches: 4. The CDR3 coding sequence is TGTGCCAGTCGGACAGGGTCTCAGCCCCAGCATTTT. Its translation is CASRTGSQPQHF.

This CDR3 is CASSLGSGEKLFF. The CDR3 DNA follows: TGTGCCAGCAGCTTAGGATCGGGCGAAAAACTGTTTTTT. The gene calls are TRBV5-4 and TRBJ1-4, with unresolved D. Germline CDR1 SGHNT, CDR2 YYREEE (reference sequence). This CDR3 region has 13 residues. Trimming left V 2 bases short and J 8 bases short, with 10 bases between.

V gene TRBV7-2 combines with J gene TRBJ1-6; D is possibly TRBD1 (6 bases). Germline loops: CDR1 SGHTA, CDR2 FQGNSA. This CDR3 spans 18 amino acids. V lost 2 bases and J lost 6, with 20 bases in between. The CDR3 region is CASSLRPGGARSNSPLHF. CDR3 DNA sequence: TGTGCCAGCAGCTTAAGGCCTGGGGGGGCGCGGAGTAATTCACCCCTCCACTTT.

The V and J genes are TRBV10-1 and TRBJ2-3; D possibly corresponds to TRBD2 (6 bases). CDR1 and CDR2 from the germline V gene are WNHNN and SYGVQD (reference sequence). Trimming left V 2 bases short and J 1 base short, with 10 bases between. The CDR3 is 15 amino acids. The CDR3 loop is CASSEGGSGTDTQYF. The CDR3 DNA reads TGCGCCAGCAGTGAGGGGGGGTCTGGCACAGATACGCAGTATTTT.

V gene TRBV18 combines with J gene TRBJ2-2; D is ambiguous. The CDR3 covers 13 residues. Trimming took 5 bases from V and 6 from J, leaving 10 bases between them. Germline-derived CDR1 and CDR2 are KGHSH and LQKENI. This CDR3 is CASSYAQAGELFF. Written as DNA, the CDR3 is TGTGCCAGCTCATACGCCCAGGCCGGGGAGCTGTTTTTT.

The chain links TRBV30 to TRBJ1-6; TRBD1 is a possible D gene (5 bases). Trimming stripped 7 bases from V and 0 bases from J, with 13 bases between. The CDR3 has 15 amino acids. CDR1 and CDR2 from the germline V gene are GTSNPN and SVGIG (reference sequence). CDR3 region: CASDRGSSYNSPLHF. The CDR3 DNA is TGTGCCTCCGATCGGGGGAGCTCCTATAATTCACCCCTCCACTTT.

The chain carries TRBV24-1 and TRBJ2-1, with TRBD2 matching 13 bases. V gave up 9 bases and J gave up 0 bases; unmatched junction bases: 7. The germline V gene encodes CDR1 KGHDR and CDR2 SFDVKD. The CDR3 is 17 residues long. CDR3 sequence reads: CATQGLAGPSSYNEQFF. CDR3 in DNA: TGTGCCACCCAGGGACTAGCGGGGCCATCCTCCTACAATGAGCAGTTCTTC.

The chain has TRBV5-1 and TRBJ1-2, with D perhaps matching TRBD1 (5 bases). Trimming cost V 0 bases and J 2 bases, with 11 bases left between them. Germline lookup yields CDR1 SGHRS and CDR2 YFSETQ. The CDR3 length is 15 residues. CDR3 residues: CASSLVGTANYGYTF. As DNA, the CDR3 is TGCGCCAGCAGCTTGGTAGGGACCGCGAACTATGGCTACACCTTC.

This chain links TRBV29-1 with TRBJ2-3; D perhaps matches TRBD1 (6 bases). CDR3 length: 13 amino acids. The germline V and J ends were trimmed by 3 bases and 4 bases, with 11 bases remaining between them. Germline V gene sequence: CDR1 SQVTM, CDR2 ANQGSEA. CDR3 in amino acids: CSVDIAGADTQYF. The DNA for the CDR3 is TGCAGCGTTGATATCGCAGGGGCAGATACGCAGTATTTT.

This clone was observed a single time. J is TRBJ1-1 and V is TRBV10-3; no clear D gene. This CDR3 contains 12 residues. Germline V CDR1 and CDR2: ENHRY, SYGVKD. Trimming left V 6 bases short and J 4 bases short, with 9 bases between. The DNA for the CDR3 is TGTGCCATCAGCGCGGACCTCACTGAAGCTTTCTTT. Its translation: CAISADLTEAFF.

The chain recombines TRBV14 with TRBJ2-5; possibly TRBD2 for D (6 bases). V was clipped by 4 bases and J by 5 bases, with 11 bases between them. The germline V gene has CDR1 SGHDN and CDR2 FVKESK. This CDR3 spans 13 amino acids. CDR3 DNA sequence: TGTGCCAGCAGCCGGGGAGGTTGGGAGACCCAGTACTTC. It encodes CASSRGGWETQYF.

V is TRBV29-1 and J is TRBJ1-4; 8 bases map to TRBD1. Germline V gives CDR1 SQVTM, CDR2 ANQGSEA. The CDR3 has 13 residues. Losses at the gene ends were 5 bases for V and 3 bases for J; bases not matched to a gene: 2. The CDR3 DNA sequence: TGCAGCGTTACGACAGGGGCTAATGAAAAACTGTTTTTT. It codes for CSVTTGANEKLFF.

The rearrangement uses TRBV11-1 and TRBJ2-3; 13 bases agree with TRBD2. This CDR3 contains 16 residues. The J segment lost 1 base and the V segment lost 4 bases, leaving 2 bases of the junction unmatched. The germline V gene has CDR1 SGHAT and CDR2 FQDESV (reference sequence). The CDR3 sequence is CASSSTSGGGTDTQYF. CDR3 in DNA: TGTGCCAGCAGCTCTACTAGCGGGGGGGGCACAGATACGCAGTATTTT.

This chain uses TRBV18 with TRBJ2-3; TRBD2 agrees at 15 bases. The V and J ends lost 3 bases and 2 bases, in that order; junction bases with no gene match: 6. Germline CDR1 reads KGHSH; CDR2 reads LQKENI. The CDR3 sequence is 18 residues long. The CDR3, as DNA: TGTGCCAGCTCACCCGGGACTAGCGGGGGGTCATACACAGATACGCAGTATTTT. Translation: CASSPGTSGGSYTDTQYF.

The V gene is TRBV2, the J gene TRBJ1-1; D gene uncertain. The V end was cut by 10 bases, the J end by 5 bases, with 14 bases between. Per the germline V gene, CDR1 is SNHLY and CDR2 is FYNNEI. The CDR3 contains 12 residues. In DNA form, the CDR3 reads TGTGCCACTTCACCGCGGAGGACTGAAGCTTTCTTT. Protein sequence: CATSPRRTEAFF.

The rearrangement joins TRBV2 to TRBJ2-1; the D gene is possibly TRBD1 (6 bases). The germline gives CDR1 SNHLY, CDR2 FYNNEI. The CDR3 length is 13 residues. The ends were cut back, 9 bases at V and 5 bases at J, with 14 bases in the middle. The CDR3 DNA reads TGTGCCAGTTGCCTTGGACAGCACAATGAGCAGTTCTTC. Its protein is CASCLGQHNEQFF.

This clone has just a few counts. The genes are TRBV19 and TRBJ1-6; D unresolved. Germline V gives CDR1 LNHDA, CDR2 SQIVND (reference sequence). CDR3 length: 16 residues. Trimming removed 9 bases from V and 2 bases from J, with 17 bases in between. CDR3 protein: CASKSVERTYNSPLHF. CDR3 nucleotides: TGTGCCAGCAAGTCTGTTGAGCGGACCTATAATTCACCCCTCCACTTT.